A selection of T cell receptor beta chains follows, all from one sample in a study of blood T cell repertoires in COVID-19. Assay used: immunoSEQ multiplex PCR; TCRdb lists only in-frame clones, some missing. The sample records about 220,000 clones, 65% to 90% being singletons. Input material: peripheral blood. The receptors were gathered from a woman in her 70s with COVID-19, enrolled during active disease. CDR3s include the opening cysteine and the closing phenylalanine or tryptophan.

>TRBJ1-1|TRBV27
CASSTGVPGTEAFF
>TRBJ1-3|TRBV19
CASSMRGTGGFSGNTIYF
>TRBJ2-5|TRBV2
CASSGGGVQETQYF
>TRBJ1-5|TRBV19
CASTLTGGGNQPQHF
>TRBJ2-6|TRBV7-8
CASSLVPGTSGRSGPGANVLTF
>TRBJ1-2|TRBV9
CASSQYTGTGGYTF
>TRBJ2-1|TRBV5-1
CASSQPRGLAGASTYNEQFF
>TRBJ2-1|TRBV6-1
CASSETSYNEQFF
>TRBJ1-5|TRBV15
CATSRDRRDVGNQPQHF
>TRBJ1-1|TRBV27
CASSLTWTEMNTEAFF
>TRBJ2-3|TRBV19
CASSFGLAGFATDTQYF
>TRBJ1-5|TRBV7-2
CASSPGQGQYQPQHF
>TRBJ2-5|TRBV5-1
CAGSSSGGAEETQYF
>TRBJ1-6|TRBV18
CASSPRQGWDSPLHF
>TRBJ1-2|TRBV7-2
CASSSGDRAGSYTF
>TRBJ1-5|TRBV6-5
CASSQQGSNQPQHF
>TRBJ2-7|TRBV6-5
CASFSRTGGNEQYF
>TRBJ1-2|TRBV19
CASSRQGGGYTF
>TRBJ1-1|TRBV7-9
CASSFTGGFLNTEAFF
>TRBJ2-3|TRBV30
CAWSAGTSGRVEDTQYF
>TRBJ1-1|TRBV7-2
CASSLGAGRNTEAFF
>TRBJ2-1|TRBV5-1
CASSGEGYNEQFF
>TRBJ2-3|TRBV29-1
CSVVLQYTDTQYF
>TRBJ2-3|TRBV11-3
CASSLDTSEYTEKTDTQYF
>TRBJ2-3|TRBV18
CASSPESGRVPDTQYF
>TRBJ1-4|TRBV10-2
CASSESGRQWEKLFF
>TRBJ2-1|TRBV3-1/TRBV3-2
CASSQDSGRRGNEQFF
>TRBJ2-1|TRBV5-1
CASSLVRRSSYNEQFF
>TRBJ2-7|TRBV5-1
CASSLQDRFDEQYF
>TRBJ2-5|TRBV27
CASSSATTSGGETQYF
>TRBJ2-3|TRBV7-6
CASSLGLAEDTQYF
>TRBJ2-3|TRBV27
CASSSNTGTGTDTQYF
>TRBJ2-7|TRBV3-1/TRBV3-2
CASSLQPSYEQYF
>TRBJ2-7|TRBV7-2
CASSPRASGGSYEQYF
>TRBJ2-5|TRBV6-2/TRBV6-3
CASSHRTEETQYF
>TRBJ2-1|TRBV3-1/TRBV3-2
CASSQDAGGWDNEQFF
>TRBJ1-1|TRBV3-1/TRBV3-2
CASSQGRGTEAFF
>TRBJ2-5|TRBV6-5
CASGRQGGQETQYF
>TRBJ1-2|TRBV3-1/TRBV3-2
CASSQQGINYGYTF
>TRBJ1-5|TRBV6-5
CASSNSQGYNQPQHF
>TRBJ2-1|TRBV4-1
CASSHGGLAGSYNEQFF
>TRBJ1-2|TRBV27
CASRSTGGAGVYGYTF
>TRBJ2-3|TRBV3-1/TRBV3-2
CASSRLAGVGSDTQYF
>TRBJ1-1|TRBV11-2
CASSLPGGGTEAFF
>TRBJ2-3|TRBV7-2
CASSLAGGRGDTQYF
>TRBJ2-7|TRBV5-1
CASSFLGRTTFSYEQYF
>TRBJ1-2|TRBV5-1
CASGSAGRGYTF
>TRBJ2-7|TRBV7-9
CATGTGGSYEQYF
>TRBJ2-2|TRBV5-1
CASSLVPEDTGELFF
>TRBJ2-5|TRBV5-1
CASSLAGRGETQYF
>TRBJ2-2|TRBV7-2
CASSFSGTSTGELFF
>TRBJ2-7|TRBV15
CATSREQRGFVEQYF
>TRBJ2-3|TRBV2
CASRGDRGFTDTQYF
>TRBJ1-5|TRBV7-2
CASSLSTEKPQHF
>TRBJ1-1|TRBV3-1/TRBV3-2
CASSLTGPMNTEAFF
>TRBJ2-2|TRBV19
CASSIVGLAGANTGELFF
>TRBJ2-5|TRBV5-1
CASSSSGRWETQYF
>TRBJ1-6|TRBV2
CASRADRDSYNSPLHF
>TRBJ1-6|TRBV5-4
CASSSGRDRGNSPLHF
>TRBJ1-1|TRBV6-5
CASRLGQGGTEAFF